This TCR beta chain was sequenced during a study of blood T cells in healthy people across ages. Through a sample-barcoded 5' primer and a J-beta primer mix, a second PCR was run for roughly 6 to 11 cycles. TCRdb passed the 5' RACE reads through MiXCR, listing each CDR3 protein once. The table lists around 750,000 distinct CDR3 sequences, about 48% of them singletons. The CDR3 extends over 15 amino acids. Germline V CDR1 and CDR2: SEHNR, FQNEAQ (reference sequence). The ends lost 1 base at V and 11 bases at J; junction bases unmatched: 8. The receptor comes from a man of 80 years or more in good health. The rearrangement links TRBV7-9 to TRBJ2-5; TRBD2 aligns across 12 bases. The sample was blood. CDR3 nucleotide sequence: TGTGCCAGCAGCTTAGAAGGACTAGCGGGAAATGAGCAGTACTTC. Its protein is CASSLEGLAGNEQYF.